This T cell receptor (beta chain) was recovered during a study of Tregs in tolerant kidney transplant recipients. V was shortened by 3 bases and J by 6 bases, with 12 bases between the two germline ends. The germline CDR1 and CDR2 sequences are ENHRY and SYGVKD. The CDR3 covers 13 residues. General study points: Expanding Tregs on activated donor B cells appeared to best identify donor-specific TCRbeta clones. Few patients were studied, so findings need validation in larger groups.

Unstimulated Tregs (CD4+CD25+CD127-) and CD4+CD25- non-Tregs were sorted from PBMCs. In this sample, this clone turned up a few times. Its antigen is unidentified. This table comes from immunoSEQ multiplex PCR, and its TCRdb copy is limited to in-frame clones, with some not included. The sample holds 240,000 or so clones, 80% to 85% seen once. The TCR sequence derives from a human donor in good health. The specimen was CD4+ T cells from blood. The rearrangement joins TRBV10-3 to TRBJ2-7, with a weak D call TRBD1 (5 bases). The CDR3 loop is CAISEARAAEQYF. The DNA for the CDR3 is TGTGCCATCAGTGAAGCCAGGGCCGCCGAGCAGTACTTC.